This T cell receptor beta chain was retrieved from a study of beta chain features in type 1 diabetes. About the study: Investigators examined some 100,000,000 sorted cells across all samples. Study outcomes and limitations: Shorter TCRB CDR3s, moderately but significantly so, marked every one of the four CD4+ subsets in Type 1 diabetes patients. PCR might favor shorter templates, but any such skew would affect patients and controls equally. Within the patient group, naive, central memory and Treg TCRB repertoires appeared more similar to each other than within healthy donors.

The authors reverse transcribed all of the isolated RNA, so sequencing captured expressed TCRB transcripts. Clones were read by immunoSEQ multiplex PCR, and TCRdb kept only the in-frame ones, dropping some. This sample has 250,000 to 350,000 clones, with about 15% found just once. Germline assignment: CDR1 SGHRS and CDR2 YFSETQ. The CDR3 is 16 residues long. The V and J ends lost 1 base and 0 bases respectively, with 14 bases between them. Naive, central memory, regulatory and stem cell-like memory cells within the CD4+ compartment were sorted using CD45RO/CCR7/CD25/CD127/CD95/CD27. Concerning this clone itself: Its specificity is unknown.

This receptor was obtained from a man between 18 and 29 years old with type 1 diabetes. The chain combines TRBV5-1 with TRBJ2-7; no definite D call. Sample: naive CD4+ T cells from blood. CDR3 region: CASSLQAAASSYEQYF. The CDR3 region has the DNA TGCGCCAGCAGCTTGCAAGCCGCGGCGAGCTCCTACGAGCAGTACTTC.